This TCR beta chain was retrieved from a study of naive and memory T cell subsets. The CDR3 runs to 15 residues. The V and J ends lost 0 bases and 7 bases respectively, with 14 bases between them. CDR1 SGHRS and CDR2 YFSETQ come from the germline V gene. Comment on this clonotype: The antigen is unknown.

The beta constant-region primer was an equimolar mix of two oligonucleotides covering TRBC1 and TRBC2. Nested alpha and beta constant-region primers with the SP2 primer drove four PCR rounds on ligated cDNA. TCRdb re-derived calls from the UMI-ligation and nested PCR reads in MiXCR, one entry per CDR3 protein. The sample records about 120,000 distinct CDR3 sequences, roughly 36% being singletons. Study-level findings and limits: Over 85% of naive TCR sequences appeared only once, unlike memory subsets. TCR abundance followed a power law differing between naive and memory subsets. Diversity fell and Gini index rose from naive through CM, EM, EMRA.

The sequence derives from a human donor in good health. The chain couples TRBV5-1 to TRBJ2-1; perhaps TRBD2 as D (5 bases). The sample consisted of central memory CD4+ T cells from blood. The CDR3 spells CASSLGPAGGNEQFF. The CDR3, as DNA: TGCGCCAGCAGCTTGGGGCCTGCTGGCGGGAATGAGCAGTTCTTC. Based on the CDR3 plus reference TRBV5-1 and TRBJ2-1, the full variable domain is KAGVTQTPRYLIKTRGQQVTLSCSPISGHRSVSWYQQTPGQGLQFLFEYFSETQRNKGNFPGRFSGRQFSNSRSEMNVSTLELGDSALYLCASSLGPAGGNEQFFGPGTRLTVL.